This is a list of T cell receptor beta chains from one sample in a study of blood T cell repertoires in COVID-19. The assay was immunoSEQ multiplex PCR, and TCRdb's table has in-frame clones only and misses some. The table has about 250,000 clones, about nine tenths seen once. The sample taken for sequencing was PBMCs or T cells enriched from blood (not recorded which). The receptors were gathered from a man between 18 and 29 years old who had recovered from COVID-19. Each CDR3 is given with its conserved first and last residue. Fields, in order: D gene, clone size, V gene, J gene, CDR3 DNA, CDR3 protein. A D gene is named only where the DNA matches it firmly. The size of a clone is reported for some rows only, either as once, few or many, or as a class for expanded clones.

TRBD2	-	TRBV28	TRBJ2-1	TGTGCCAGCAGTTTATGGGCTAGCGGGTACAATGAGCAGTTCTTC	CASSLWASGYNEQFF
TRBD2	-	TRBV11-2	TRBJ2-7	TGTGCCAGCAGCCGTAGCGGGATCTACGAGCAGTACTTC	CASSRSGIYEQYF
TRBD1	once	TRBV19	TRBJ1-1	TGTGCCAGAGTAACGGGACAGGGCACTGAAGCTTTCTTT	CARVTGQGTEAFF
TRBD2	-	TRBV5-6	TRBJ2-1	TGTGCCAGCAGCTTGTACGGGGGGGCCTACAATGAGCAGTTCTTC	CASSLYGGAYNEQFF
TRBD2	-	TRBV19	TRBJ2-2	TGTGCCAGTACCGCTGGCGGGAGTACAGGCACCGGGGAGCTGTTTTTT	CASTAGGSTGTGELFF
-	-	TRBV28	TRBJ2-3	TGTGCCAGCAGTTTCGACAGTCGAGGCGATACGCAGTATTTT	CASSFDSRGDTQYF
-	once	TRBV5-6	TRBJ1-4	TGTGCCAGCAGCGCCTACAGTGCAACTAATGAAAAACTGTTTTTT	CASSAYSATNEKLFF
TRBD1	-	TRBV5-1	TRBJ1-2	TGCGCCAGCAGCTTAGGACAGGGTGATGGCTACACCTTC	CASSLGQGDGYTF
TRBD1	-	TRBV5-4	TRBJ2-4	TGTGCCAGCAGCATCGACAGGGCCCAAAACATTCAGTACTTC	CASSIDRAQNIQYF
-	-	TRBV27	TRBJ2-7	TGTGCCAGCACGGGCGACAGCCCCTACGAGCAGTACTTC	CASTGDSPYEQYF
TRBD2	-	TRBV7-8	TRBJ2-5	TGTGCCAGCAGCTTATGGGGCAATGCGGGAGGAGAATTCACAGAGACCCAGTACTTC	CASSLWGNAGGEFTETQYF
-	-	TRBV4-1	TRBJ2-7	TGCGCCAGCAGCCAAGGCGGCTCTGAGCAGTACTTC	CASSQGGSEQYF
-	-	TRBV30	TRBJ2-7	TGTGCCTGGAGCCCAGGGACCTACGAGCAGTACTTC	CAWSPGTYEQYF
TRBD1	-	TRBV5-8	TRBJ1-3	TGTGCCAGCAGCTTGGCGGCAGGGGGTCTGTCGGACACCATATATTTT	CASSLAAGGLSDTIYF
-	-	TRBV5-1	TRBJ2-2	TGCGCCAGCAGCTCCGGACAGAGTGCCACCGGGGAGCTGTTTTTT	CASSSGQSATGELFF
-	-	TRBV5-1	TRBJ1-6	TGCGCCAGCAGCTTGTTAAGCCCAGGGAATAATTCACCCCTCCACTTT	CASSLLSPGNNSPLHF
-	-	TRBV27	TRBJ1-6	TGTGCCAGCAGTTTAAGATACGGGGACACCAATTCACCCCTCCACTTT	CASSLRYGDTNSPLHF
-	few	TRBV5-6	TRBJ2-1	TGTGCCAGCAGCGAGTACACAGGGCTCTCCTACAATGAGCAGTTCTTC	CASSEYTGLSYNEQFF
-	-	TRBV4-2	TRBJ2-3	TGTGCCAGCAGCCAAGATCTCTCTACCGGCGGAGATACGCAGTATTTT	CASSQDLSTGGDTQYF
-	-	TRBV11-2	TRBJ1-4	TGTGCCAGCAGCTTAGGGGCCCAGCGGACTAATGAAAAACTGTTTTTT	CASSLGAQRTNEKLFF
-	-	TRBV15	TRBJ2-3	TGTGCCACCAGCAGGGTAGCGACAGATACGCAGTATTTT	CATSRVATDTQYF
-	-	TRBV11-2	TRBJ1-5	TGTGCCAGCAGCTTAGATTACAGTCAGCCCCAGCATTTT	CASSLDYSQPQHF
-	-	TRBV9	TRBJ2-5	TGTGCCAGCAGCCCCCGACCCGCCAGGGCAGGGGAGACCCAGTACTTC	CASSPRPARAGETQYF
TRBD1	-	TRBV5-1	TRBJ2-2	TGCGCCAGCAGGGGACAGGGGGCGAACGGGGAGCTGTTTTTT	CASRGQGANGELFF